This TCR beta chain was sequenced for a study of shared clonotypes between healthy human individuals. This clone has just one count. Other DNA sequences in this specimen translate into the identical CDR3. Sequencing used immunoSEQ multiplex PCR; TCRdb keeps in-frame clones, though not all of them. The data show a few million clones, with roughly 90% seen just once and 0.3% to 0.45% held by the top ten. V lost 5 bases, J lost 3 bases, and 5 bases lay in between. Germline assignment: CDR1 SGHNT and CDR2 YENEEA. The CDR3 is 12 residues long. The gene calls are TRBV11-3 and TRBJ2-1; D is unresolved. The TCR sequence derives from a young man in good health. Some clones in this sample may be carry-over from other donors' samples. Sequencing was carried out using naive CD4+ T cells from PBMCs. Subset denoted: CD45RA+ positively selected. The DNA for the CDR3 is TGTGCCAGCAGCAGAGACTACAATGAGCAGTTCTTC. It is translated as CASSRDYNEQFF.